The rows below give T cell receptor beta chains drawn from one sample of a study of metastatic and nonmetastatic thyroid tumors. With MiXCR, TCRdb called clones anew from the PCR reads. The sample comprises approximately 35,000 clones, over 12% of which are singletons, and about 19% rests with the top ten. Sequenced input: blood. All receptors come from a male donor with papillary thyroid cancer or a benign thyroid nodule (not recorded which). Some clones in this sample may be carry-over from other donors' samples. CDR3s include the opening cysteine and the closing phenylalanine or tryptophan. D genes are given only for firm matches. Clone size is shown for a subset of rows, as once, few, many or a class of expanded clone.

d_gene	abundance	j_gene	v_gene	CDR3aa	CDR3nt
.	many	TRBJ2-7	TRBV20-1	CSANGGHEQYF	TGCAGTGCTAACGGGGGCCACGAGCAGTACTTC
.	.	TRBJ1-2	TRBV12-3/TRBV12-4	CASIQVNYGYTF	TGTGCCAGCATACAGGTCAACTATGGCTACACCTTC
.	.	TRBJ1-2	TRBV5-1	CASSLSRAVHGYTF	TGTGCCAGCAGCTTGAGTAGGGCAGTACATGGCTACACCTTC
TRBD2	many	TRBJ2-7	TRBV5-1	CASSFQSGSYEQYF	TGCGCCAGCAGCTTTCAGAGCGGGAGCTACGAGCAGTACTTC
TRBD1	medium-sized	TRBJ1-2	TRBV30	CAWTLGQGPGYTF	TGTGCCTGGACGCTTGGACAGGGGCCGGGGTACACCTTC
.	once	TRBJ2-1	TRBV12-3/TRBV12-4	CASTRCGPYTEQFF	TGTGCCAGCACCCGGTGCGGACCCTACACTGAGCAGTTCTTC
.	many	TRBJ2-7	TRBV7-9	CASSLEATSYEQYF	TGTGCCAGCAGCTTAGAGGCTACCTCCTACGAGCAGTACTTC
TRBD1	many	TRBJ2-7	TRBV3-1	CASSPWTGYSYEQYF	TGTGCCAGCAGCCCTTGGACAGGGTACTCCTACGAGCAGTACTTC
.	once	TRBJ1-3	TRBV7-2	CASSLAPLSSGNTIYF	TGTGCCAGCAGCTTAGCCCCTCTGTCGTCTGGAAACACCATATATTTT
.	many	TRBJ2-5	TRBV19	CASSLEGRALMETQYF	TGTGCCAGTAGTTTAGAGGGCAGGGCGTTGATGGAGACCCAGTACTTC
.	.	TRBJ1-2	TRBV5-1	CASSFGQNYGYTF	TGCGCCAGCAGCTTCGGACAGAACTACGGCTACACCTTC
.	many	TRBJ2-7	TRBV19	CASSIKPGAKEQYF	TGTGCCAGTAGTATTAAACCAGGGGCGAAAGAGCAGTACTTC
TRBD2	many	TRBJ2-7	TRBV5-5	CASSLRSGRGDEQYF	TGTGCCAGCAGCTTGAGATCCGGGAGGGGAGACGAGCAGTACTTC
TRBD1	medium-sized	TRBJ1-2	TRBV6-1	CASRGTGYGYTF	TGTGCCAGCCGCGGGACAGGTTATGGCTACACCTTC
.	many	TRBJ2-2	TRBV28	CASMRGVPNTGELFF	TGTGCCAGCATGAGGGGGGTTCCGAACACCGGGGAGCTGTTTTTT
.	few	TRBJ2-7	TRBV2	CASSWTKYEQYF	TGTGCCAGCAGTTGGACAAAATACGAGCAGTACTTC
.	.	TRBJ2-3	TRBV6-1	CASSTGAGHNTQYF	TGTGCCAGCAGCACGGGAGCGGGACATAATACGCAGTATTTT
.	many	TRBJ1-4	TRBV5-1	CASSWRSAGEKLFF	TGCGCCAGCAGCTGGCGGTCGGCGGGTGAAAAACTGTTTTTT
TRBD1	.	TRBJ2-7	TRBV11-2	CAISSPSDRISTYDQYF	TGTGCCATCAGCTCCCCTTCGGACAGGATAAGTACCTACGATCAGTACTTC
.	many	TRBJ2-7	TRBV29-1	CSYGQGGPYEQYF	TGCAGCTACGGACAGGGAGGGCCCTACGAGCAGTACTTC
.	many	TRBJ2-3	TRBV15	CATSRARGTPEADTQYF	TGTGCCACCAGCAGGGCCCGGGGGACACCAGAAGCAGATACGCAGTATTTT
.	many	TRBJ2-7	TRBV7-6	CASSLVSQYEQYF	TGTGCCAGCAGCTTAGTATCACAGTACGAGCAGTACTTC
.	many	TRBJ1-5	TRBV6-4	CAHSGGGISNQPQHF	TGTGCCCACTCTGGGGGGGGCATATCGAATCAGCCCCAGCATTTT
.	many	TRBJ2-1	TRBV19	CASSMGAGNNEQSF	TGTGCCAGTAGTATGGGGGCGGGTAACAATGAGCAGTCCTTC
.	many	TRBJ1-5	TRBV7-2	CASSLGLDWSAQHF	TGTGCCAGCAGCTTAGGGCTGGACTGGTCGGCCCAGCATTTT
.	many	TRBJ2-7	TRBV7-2	CASSRFNRPYEQYF	TGTGCCAGCAGCCGCTTCAACAGGCCCTACGAGCAGTACTTC
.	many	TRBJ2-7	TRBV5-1	CASSFQGTATYEQYF	TGCGCCAGCAGCTTCCAGGGGACGGCGACCTACGAGCAGTACTTC
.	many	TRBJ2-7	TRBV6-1	CASSEGVGATYEQYF	TGTGCCAGCAGTGAAGGGGTAGGGGCGACCTACGAGCAGTACTTC
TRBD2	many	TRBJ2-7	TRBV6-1	CASRGLAGPSYEQYF	TGTGCCAGCAGGGGACTAGCGGGACCCTCCTACGAGCAGTACTTC
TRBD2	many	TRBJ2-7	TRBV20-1	CSAEGTGRVLAGGPTYEQYF	TGCAGTGCTGAAGGGACGGGGAGGGTCCTAGCGGGAGGCCCTACCTACGAGCAGTACTTC
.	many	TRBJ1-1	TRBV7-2	CASSPQGVYTEAFF	TGTGCCAGCAGCCCCCAAGGTGTCTACACTGAAGCTTTCTTT
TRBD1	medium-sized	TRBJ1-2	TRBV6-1	CASFRQGNGYTF	TGTGCCAGCTTCCGACAGGGAAATGGCTACACCTTC
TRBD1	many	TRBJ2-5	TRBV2	CASSVRTGTTETQYF	TGTGCCAGCAGCGTACGGACAGGGACCACAGAGACCCAGTACTTC
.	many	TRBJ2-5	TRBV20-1	CSAQTGGVWEETQYF	TGCAGTGCTCAGACGGGGGGCGTCTGGGAAGAGACCCAGTACTTC
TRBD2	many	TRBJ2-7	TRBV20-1	CSARAPVGSGSNEQYF	TGCAGTGCTAGAGCCCCGGTTGGTAGCGGGAGCAACGAGCAGTACTTC
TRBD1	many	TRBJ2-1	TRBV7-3	CASSVRGINEQFF	TGTGCCAGCAGCGTCAGGGGGATCAATGAGCAGTTCTTC
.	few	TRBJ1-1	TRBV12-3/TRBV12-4	CASREGMNTEAFF	TGTGCCAGCAGAGAAGGGATGAACACTGAAGCTTTCTTT
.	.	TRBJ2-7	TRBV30	CAWSCWGSSYEQYF	TGTGCCTGGAGTTGCTGGGGGAGCTCCTACGAGCAGTACTTC
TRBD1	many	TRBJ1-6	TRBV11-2	CASEGQYSYNSPLHF	TGTGCCAGCGAGGGACAGTACTCCTATAATTCACCCCTCCACTTT
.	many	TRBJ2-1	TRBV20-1	CSALAYSSYNEQFF	TGCAGTGCACTGGCCTATAGCTCCTACAATGAGCAGTTCTTC
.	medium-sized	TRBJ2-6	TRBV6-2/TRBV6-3	CASGRSGANVLTF	TGTGCCAGCGGGCGCTCTGGGGCCAACGTCCTGACTTTC
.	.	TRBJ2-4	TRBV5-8	CASSLIDHKNIQYF	TGTGCCAGCAGCTTGATCGACCATAAAAACATTCAGTACTTC
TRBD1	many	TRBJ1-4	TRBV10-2	CASSEQGDRLFF	TGCGCCAGCAGTGAACAGGGGGATAGACTGTTTTTT
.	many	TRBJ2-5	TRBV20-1	CSAGGGSFETQYF	TGCAGTGCTGGGGGAGGAAGTTTTGAGACCCAGTACTTC
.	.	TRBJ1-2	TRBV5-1	CASSYPGHERTGGYTF	TGCGCCAGCAGCTATCCGGGACACGAAAGAACAGGTGGCTACACCTTC